The 20 T cell receptor beta chains given below trace back to one sample, sequenced in a study of beta chain features in type 1 diabetes (dated by TCRdb to the late 2010s). Library preparation used the immunoSEQ multiplex PCR assay. The High Capacity cDNA Reverse Transcription Kit was used to reverse transcribe all of the isolated RNA, meaning that expressed TCRB transcripts were what got sequenced. TCRdb retrieved this table from immuneACCESS and kept in-frame rearrangements only. Not all clones are present; in checked studies, unresolved V genes account for under half, and no reason is known for the remainder. The sample table holds 350,000 to 400,000 clones, of which over 12% were seen once. About 0.02% of the sample goes to the ten largest clones. The specimen was naive CD4+ T cells from blood. Reading the label with the study, this specimen's cell subset or site is: true naive CD4+ T cells. All receptors derive from a woman between 18 and 30 years old in good health.

This clone occurred a few times. This same CDR3 is encoded by further DNA sequences in the sample. The chain uses TRBV29-1 and TRBJ1-5, with D perhaps matching TRBD1 (5 bases). In germline, CDR1 is SQVTM, CDR2 ANQGSEA. This CDR3 region has 13 residues. Trimming stripped 5 bases from V and 1 base from J, with 9 bases between. The CDR3 DNA follows: TGCAGCGTTTCAAGGGGAAGCAATCAGCCCCAGCATTTT. This encodes CSVSRGSNQPQHF.

The rearrangement uses TRBV7-9 and TRBJ1-2, with 7 bases matching TRBD1. J gave up 4 bases and V 0 bases, and 5 bases lay outside the gene matches. Germline CDR1 reads SEHNR; CDR2 reads FQNEAQ (reference sequence). The length of the CDR3 is 15 residues. Here the CDR3 reads CASSLAGGQLYGYTF. DNA for the CDR3: TGTGCCAGCAGCTTAGCGGGGGGACAGCTCTATGGCTACACCTTC.

This chain links TRBV28 with TRBJ2-1; TRBD2 agrees at 9 bases. The CDR3 is 15 residues long. Germline V gives CDR1 MDHEN, CDR2 SYDVKM. Losses at the gene ends were 6 bases for V and 6 bases for J; bases not matched to a gene: 9. As DNA, the CDR3 is TGTGCCAGCAGCCTTAGCGGGAGTGCCTTCAATGAGCAGTTCTTC. This translates into CASSLSGSAFNEQFF.

The genes are TRBV29-1 and TRBJ1-3; D is possibly TRBD1 (6 bases). This CDR3 has 14 amino acids. Germline-derived CDR1 and CDR2 are SQVTM and ANQGSEA. With 4 bases removed from V and 4 bases from J, the gap between germline ends came to 14 bases. CDR3 amino acids: CSVAADSRGNTIYF. DNA for the CDR3: TGCAGCGTTGCCGCGGACAGTCGAGGAAACACCATATATTTT. Variable domain in full (rest from reference TRBV29-1 and TRBJ1-3): SAVISQKPSRDICQRGTSLTIQCQVDSQVTMMFWYRQQPGQSLTLIATANQGSEATYESGFVIDKFPISRPNLTFSTLTVSNMSPEDSSIYLCSVAADSRGNTIYFGEGSWLTVV.

V is TRBV2 and J is TRBJ2-6; the D gene is possibly TRBD2 (6 bases). This CDR3 spans 14 amino acids. The germline gives CDR1 SNHLY, CDR2 FYNNEI. V was shortened by 2 bases and J by 12 bases, with 14 bases between the two germline ends. CDR3: CASSERRVGSVLTF. CDR3 bases: TGTGCCAGCAGTGAAAGGAGGGTGGGGTCCGTCCTGACTTTC.

CDR3 in amino acids: CASINSPAGEQFF. CDR3 nucleotides: TGTGCCAGCATCAACTCCCCCGCCGGTGAGCAGTTCTTC. This rearrangement joins TRBV7-2 to TRBJ2-1; D unclear. The V end lost 7 bases, the J end lost 9 bases, and 16 bases lay between the germline ends. Germline CDR1 SGHTA, CDR2 FQGNSA. The CDR3 is made up of 13 amino acids.

There are a few counts of this clone. This chain links TRBV9 with TRBJ1-2; 7 nucleotides agree with TRBD1. The CDR3 is 14 amino acids. Germline V gives CDR1 SGDLS, CDR2 YYNGEE. V lost 4 bases and J lost 5; bases outside the gene matches: 8. In DNA form, the CDR3 reads TGTGCCAGCAGCTTGCGACAGGGACAATATGGCTACACCTTC. Translated, it gives CASSLRQGQYGYTF.

This clone came up a few times. V and J are TRBV11-3 and TRBJ2-1; no clear D gene. CDR3 length: 14 amino acids. Germline CDR1 SGHNT, CDR2 YENEEA. The V and J ends lost 0 bases and 7 bases respectively, with 10 bases between them. CDR3 sequence: CASSLDLPSNEQFF. CDR3 sequence (DNA): TGTGCCAGCAGCTTAGATCTTCCCTCGAATGAGCAGTTCTTC.

In nucleotides, the CDR3 is TGTGCCAGCAGCCCGACTAGCAGCACAGATACGCAGTATTTT. Its protein product is CASSPTSSTDTQYF. The V gene is TRBV7-9, the J gene TRBJ2-3; 7 bases match TRBD2. V was clipped by 5 bases and J by 0 bases; unmatched bases: 2. From germline, CDR1 is SEHNR and CDR2 FQNEAQ (reference sequence). The CDR3 sequence is 14 residues long.

This clone was counted a few times. CDR3 sequence: CASKTGGGLSYEQYF. The CDR3 DNA is TGCGCCAGCAAGACAGGGGGGGGACTCAGCTACGAGCAGTACTTC. The chain has TRBV5-1 and TRBJ2-7; 9 bases fit TRBD1. Trimming cost V 6 bases and J 3 bases; bases outside gene matches: 10. The CDR3 has 15 residues. The germline gives CDR1 SGHRS, CDR2 YFSETQ.

This clone occurred a few times. The chain has TRBV27 and TRBJ2-4, with D unclear. Trimming removed 5 bases from V and 0 bases from J, with 11 bases in between. The V gene's germline CDR1 is MNHEY and CDR2 SMNVEV (reference sequence). This CDR3 comprises 15 residues. The CDR3 DNA reads as TGTGCCAGCAGTGTAATGTCCGTAGCCAAAAACATTCAGTACTTC. Translating gives CASSVMSVAKNIQYF.

This chain connects TRBV29-1 to TRBJ1-2, with D hard to call. The CDR3 totals 13 residues. Between the trimmed V and J ends, which lost 7 bases and 4 bases, there was a span of 16 bases. The germline gives CDR1 SQVTM, CDR2 ANQGSEA. The CDR3 DNA follows: TGCAGCGCTTCTCCCGGGGAATTCTATGGCTACACCTTC. As protein: CSASPGEFYGYTF.

Regarding this clone: This CDR3 is also generated by other DNA sequences in the sample. CDR3 loop: CASSLGLPGANVLTF. For the CDR3, the DNA is TGTGCCAGCAGCCTGGGACTACCTGGGGCCAACGTCCTGACTTTC. The V and J genes are TRBV11-1 and TRBJ2-6, with 7 bases matching TRBD2. Germline-derived CDR1 and CDR2 are SGHAT and FQDESV (reference sequence). The CDR3 length is 15 residues. The V and J ends lost 5 bases and 2 bases, in that order; junction bases with no gene match: 3. The complete variable domain, with remaining parts taken from reference TRBV11-1 and TRBJ2-6, reads EAEVAQSPRYKITEKSQAVAFWCDPISGHATLYWYRQILGQGPELLVQFQDESVVDDSQLPKDRFSAERLKGVDSTLKIQPAELGDSAMYLCASSLGLPGANVLTFGAGSRLTVL.

The V and J genes are TRBV30 and TRBJ2-1, with 10 bases that match TRBD2. J was trimmed by 6 bases and V by 2 bases; bases with no gene match: 7. CDR1 and CDR2 (germline): GTSNPN, SVGIG (reference sequence). The CDR3 extends over 15 amino acids. The CDR3 sequence: CAWSPGLAVANEQFF. CDR3 in DNA: TGTGCCTGGAGTCCCGGACTAGCGGTAGCCAATGAGCAGTTCTTC. The whole variable domain, filled in from reference TRBV30 and TRBJ2-1, reads SQTIHQWPATLVQPVGSPLSLECTVEGTSNPNLYWYRQAAGRGLQLLFYSVGIGQISSEVPQNLSASRPQDRQFILSSKKLLLSDSGFYLCAWSPGLAVANEQFFGPGTRLTVL.

This clone was found a few times. The J gene is TRBJ2-6, the V gene TRBV7-9, with no clear D. The CDR3 contains 16 residues. CDR1 SEHNR and CDR2 FQNEAQ come from the germline V gene (reference sequence). Between the trimmed V and J ends, which lost 1 base and 0 bases, there was a span of 7 bases. In DNA, the CDR3 is TGTGCCAGCAGCTTAGTCTTGAGCTCTGGGGCCAACGTCCTGACTTTC. As protein: CASSLVLSSGANVLTF.

The chain employs TRBV7-6 and TRBJ2-5, with D hard to call. The V end was cut by 0 bases, the J end by 5 bases, with 19 bases between. CDR3 size: 17 residues. Per germline, CDR1 SGHVS and CDR2 FNYEAQ. In nucleotides, the CDR3 is TGTGCCAGCAGCTTAGCTTTCCAGGCAACCGCTGTCGAGACCCAGTACTTC. It is translated as CASSLAFQATAVETQYF.

V gene TRBV2 combines with J gene TRBJ1-4; TRBD1 agrees at 7 bases. There are 13 residues in the CDR3. Germline CDR1 and CDR2: SNHLY and FYNNEI. Trimming cost V 4 bases and J 8 bases; bases outside gene matches: 4. CDR3 protein: CASSGQGKEKLFF. DNA of the CDR3: TGTGCCAGCAGTGGACAGGGAAAGGAAAAACTGTTTTTT. Supplemented by reference TRBV2 and TRBJ1-4, the full variable domain reads EPEVTQTPSHQVTQMGQEVILRCVPISNHLYFYWYRQILGQKVEFLVSFYNNEISEKSEIFDDQFSVERPDGSNFTLKIRSTKLEDSAMYFCASSGQGKEKLFFGSGTQLSVL.

The chain recombines TRBV2 with TRBJ1-5; TRBD1 is a possible D gene (5 bases). The germline CDR1 and CDR2 sequences are SNHLY and FYNNEI. The V end was cut by 4 bases, the J end by 3 bases, with 19 bases between. The CDR3 is 17 amino acids. The CDR3 protein is CASSVGKDKVLNQPQHF. DNA of the CDR3: TGTGCCAGCAGTGTGGGAAAGGACAAGGTCCTCAATCAGCCCCAGCATTTT.

The chain employs TRBV5-4 and TRBJ2-7; D is unresolved. Germline loops: CDR1 SGHNT, CDR2 YYREEE (reference sequence). Between the trimmed V and J ends, which lost 7 bases and 0 bases, there was a span of 5 bases. This CDR3 comprises 11 residues. The CDR3 sequence is CASRSSYEQYF. The CDR3 nucleotides read TGTGCCAGCCGTTCCTCCTACGAGCAGTACTTC.

With respect to this clone: Within the sample, other DNA sequences also encode this same CDR3. The chain uses TRBV29-1 and TRBJ1-5; D is perhaps TRBD1 (5 bases). The CDR3 contains 13 residues. Germline CDR1 SQVTM, CDR2 ANQGSEA. V lost 6 bases, J lost 2 bases, and 11 bases lay in between. Written as DNA, the CDR3 is TGCAGCGTCGGGCTACAGGGCAATCAGCCCCAGCATTTT. Translating gives CSVGLQGNQPQHF. Drawing the rest from reference TRBV29-1 and TRBJ1-5, the complete variable domain is SAVISQKPSRDICQRGTSLTIQCQVDSQVTMMFWYRQQPGQSLTLIATANQGSEATYESGFVIDKFPISRPNLTFSTLTVSNMSPEDSSIYLCSVGLQGNQPQHFGDGTRLSIL.